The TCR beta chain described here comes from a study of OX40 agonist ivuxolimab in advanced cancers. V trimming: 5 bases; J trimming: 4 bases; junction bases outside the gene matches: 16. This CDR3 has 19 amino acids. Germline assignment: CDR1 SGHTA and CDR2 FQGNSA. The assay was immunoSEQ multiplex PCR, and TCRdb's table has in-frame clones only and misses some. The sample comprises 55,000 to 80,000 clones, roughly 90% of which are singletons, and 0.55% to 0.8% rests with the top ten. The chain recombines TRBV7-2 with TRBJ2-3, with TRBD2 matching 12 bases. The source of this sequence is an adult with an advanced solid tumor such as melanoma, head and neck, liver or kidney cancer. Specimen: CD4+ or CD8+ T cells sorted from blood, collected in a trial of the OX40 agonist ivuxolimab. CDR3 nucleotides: TGTGCCAGCAGCCCCCGGCGGCTAGCGGGGGGGGACCGAGCAGATACGCAGTATTTT. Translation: CASSPRRLAGGDRADTQYF. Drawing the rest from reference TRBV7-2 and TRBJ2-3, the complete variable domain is GAGVSQSPSNKVTEKGKDVELRCDPISGHTALYWYRQSLGQGLEFLIYFQGNSAPDKSGLPSDRFSAERTGGSVSTLTIQRTQQEDSAVYLCASSPRRLAGGDRADTQYFGPGTRLTVL.